This TCR beta chain is drawn from a study of T cell changes during pregnancy in multiple sclerosis. V was pared by 6 bases and J by 0 bases, with 10 bases of the junction left unmatched. Germline V gene sequence: CDR1 MDHEN, CDR2 SYDVKM. This CDR3 contains 16 residues. TCRdb's copy holds only in-frame clones and misses some; the assay was immunoSEQ multiplex PCR. The sample holds around 95,000 clones, about 91% seen once. The sample consisted of peripheral blood, taken after pregnancy. This receptor was obtained from a female donor in good health, enrolled as a control in a pregnancy study. J is TRBJ1-1 and V is TRBV28; 7 bases are a match to TRBD1. CDR3 coding DNA: TGTGCCAGCAGGCCCACAGGGGCCAGCATGAACACTGAAGCTTTCTTT. Protein: CASRPTGASMNTEAFF.